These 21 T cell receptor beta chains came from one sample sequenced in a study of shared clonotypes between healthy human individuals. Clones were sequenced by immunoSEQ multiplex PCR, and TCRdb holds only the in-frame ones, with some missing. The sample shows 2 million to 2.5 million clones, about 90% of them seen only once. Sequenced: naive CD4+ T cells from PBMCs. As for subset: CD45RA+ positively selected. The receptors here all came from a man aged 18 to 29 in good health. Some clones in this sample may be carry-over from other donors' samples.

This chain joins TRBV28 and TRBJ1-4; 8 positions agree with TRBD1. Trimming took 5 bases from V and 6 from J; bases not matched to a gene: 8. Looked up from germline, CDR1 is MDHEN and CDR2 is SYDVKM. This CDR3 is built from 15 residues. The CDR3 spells CASSPPGGRYEKLFF. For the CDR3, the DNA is TGTGCCAGCAGTCCCCCAGGGGGCAGGTATGAAAAACTGTTTTTT.

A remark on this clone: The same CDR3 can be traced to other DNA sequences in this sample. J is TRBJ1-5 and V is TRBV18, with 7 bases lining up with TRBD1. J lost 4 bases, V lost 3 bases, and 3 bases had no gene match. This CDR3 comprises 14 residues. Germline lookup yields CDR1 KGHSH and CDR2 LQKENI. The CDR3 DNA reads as TGTGCCAGCTCACCCGGGACAGTTAATCAGCCCCAGCATTTT. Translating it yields CASSPGTVNQPQHF.

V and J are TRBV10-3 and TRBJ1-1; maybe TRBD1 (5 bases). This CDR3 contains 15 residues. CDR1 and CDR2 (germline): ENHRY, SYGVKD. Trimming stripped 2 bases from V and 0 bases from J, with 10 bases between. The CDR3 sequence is CAISETPGMNTEAFF. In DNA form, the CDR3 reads TGTGCCATCAGTGAGACCCCAGGGATGAACACTGAAGCTTTCTTT.

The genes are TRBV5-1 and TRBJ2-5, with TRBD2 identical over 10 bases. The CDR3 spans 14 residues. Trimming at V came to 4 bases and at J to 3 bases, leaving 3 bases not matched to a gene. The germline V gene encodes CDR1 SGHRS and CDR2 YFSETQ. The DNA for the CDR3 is TGCGCCAGCAGCGCGGGACTAGCGAAAGAGACCCAGTACTTC. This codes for CASSAGLAKETQYF.

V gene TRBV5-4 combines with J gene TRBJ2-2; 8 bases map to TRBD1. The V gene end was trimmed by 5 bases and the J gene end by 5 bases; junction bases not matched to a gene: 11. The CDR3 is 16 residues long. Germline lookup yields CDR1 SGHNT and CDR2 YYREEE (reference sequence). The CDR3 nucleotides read TGTGCCAGCAGTACAGCTGGACAGGGAAGAACCGGGGAGCTGTTTTTT. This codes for CASSTAGQGRTGELFF. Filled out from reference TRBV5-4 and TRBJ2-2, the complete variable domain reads ETGVTQSPTHLIKTRGQQVTLRCSSQSGHNTVSWYQQALGQGPQFIFQYYREEENGRGNFPPRFSGLQFPNYSSELNVNALELDDSALYLCASSTAGQGRTGELFFGEGSRLTVL.

This CDR3 is CATSRGGGRFYEQYF. The DNA of the CDR3 is TGTGCCACCAGCAGAGGAGGCGGGAGGTTCTACGAGCAGTACTTC. V and J are TRBV15 and TRBJ2-7; 8 bases match TRBD2. Germline V gene sequence: CDR1 LNHNV, CDR2 YYDKDF (reference sequence). The CDR3 totals 15 residues. V gave up 1 base and J gave up 3 bases; unmatched junction bases: 5.

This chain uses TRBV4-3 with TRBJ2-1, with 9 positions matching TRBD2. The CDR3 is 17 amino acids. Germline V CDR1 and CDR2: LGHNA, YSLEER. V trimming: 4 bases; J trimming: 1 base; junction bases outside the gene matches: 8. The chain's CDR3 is CASSPWASGNSYNEQFF. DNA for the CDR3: TGCGCCAGCAGCCCCTGGGCTAGCGGGAATTCCTACAATGAGCAGTTCTTC.

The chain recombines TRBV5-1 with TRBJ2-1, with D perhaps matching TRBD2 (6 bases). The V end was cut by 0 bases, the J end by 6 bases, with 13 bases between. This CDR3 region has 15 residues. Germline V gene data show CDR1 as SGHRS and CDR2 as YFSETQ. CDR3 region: CASSLVVGAGNEQFF. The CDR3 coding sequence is TGCGCCAGCAGCTTGGTTGTGGGAGCGGGCAATGAGCAGTTCTTC.

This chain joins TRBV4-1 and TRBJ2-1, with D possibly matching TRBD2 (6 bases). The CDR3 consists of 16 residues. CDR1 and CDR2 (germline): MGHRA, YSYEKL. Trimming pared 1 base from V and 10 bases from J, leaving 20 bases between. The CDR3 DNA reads TGCGCCAGCAGCCAAGGGGCCGGGAGCCCAGGGAGGGAGCAGTTCTTC. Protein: CASSQGAGSPGREQFF.

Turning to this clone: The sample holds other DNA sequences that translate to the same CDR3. In DNA, the CDR3 is TGTGCCAGCAGTGAAGGTCCGAACTATGGCTACACCTTC. Residues: CASSEGPNYGYTF. The V call is TRBV6-1, the J call TRBJ1-2; D is uncertain. Trimming removed 1 base from V and 2 bases from J, with 5 bases in between. This CDR3 has 13 residues. Germline CDR1 is MNHNS and CDR2 is SASEGT.

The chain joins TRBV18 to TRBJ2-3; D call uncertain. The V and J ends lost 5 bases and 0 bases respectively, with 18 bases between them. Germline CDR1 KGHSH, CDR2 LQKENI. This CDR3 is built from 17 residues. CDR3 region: CASSKYSPSTSTDTQYF. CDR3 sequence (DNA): TGTGCCAGCTCAAAGTACTCACCCAGTACTAGCACAGATACGCAGTATTTT.

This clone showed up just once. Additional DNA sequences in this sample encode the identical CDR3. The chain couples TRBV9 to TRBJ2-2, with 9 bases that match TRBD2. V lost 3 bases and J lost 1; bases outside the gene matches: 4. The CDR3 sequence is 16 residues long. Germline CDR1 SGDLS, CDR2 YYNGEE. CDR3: CASSARLAVNTGELFF. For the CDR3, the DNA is TGTGCCAGCAGCGCCCGACTAGCGGTGAACACCGGGGAGCTGTTTTTT.

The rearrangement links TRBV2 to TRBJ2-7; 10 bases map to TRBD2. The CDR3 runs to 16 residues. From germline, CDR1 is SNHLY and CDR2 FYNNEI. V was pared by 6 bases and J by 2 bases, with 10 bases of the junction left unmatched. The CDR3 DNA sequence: TGTGCCAGCAGCCCCCCTAGCGGGAGTACAACCTACGAGCAGTACTTC. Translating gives CASSPPSGSTTYEQYF. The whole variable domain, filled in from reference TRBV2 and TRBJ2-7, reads EPEVTQTPSHQVTQMGQEVILRCVPISNHLYFYWYRQILGQKVEFLVSFYNNEISEKSEIFDDQFSVERPDGSNFTLKIRSTKLEDSAMYFCASSPPSGSTTYEQYFGPGTRLTVT.

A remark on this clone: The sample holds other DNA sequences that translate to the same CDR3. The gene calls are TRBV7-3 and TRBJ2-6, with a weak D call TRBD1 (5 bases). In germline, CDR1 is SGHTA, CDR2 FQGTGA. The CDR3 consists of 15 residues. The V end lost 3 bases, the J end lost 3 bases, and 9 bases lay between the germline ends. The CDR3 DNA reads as TGTGCCAGCAGCTTGTCCAGGGATGGGGCCAACGTCCTGACTTTC. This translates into CASSLSRDGANVLTF.

The CDR3 DNA reads as TGTGCCAGCAGTCTTCCGGGACAGGAACACACTGAAGCTTTCTTT. Its protein is CASSLPGQEHTEAFF. The J gene is TRBJ1-1, the V gene TRBV7-9; 8 bases map to TRBD1. Trimming took 6 bases from V and 3 from J; bases not matched to a gene: 9. CDR3 size: 15 residues. In germline, CDR1 is SEHNR, CDR2 FQNEAQ (reference sequence).

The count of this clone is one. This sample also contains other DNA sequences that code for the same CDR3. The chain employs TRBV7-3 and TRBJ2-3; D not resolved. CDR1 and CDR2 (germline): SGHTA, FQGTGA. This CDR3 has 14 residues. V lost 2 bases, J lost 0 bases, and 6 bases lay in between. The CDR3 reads CASSLGLSTDTQYF. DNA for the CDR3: TGTGCCAGCAGCTTAGGCCTCAGCACAGATACGCAGTATTTT.

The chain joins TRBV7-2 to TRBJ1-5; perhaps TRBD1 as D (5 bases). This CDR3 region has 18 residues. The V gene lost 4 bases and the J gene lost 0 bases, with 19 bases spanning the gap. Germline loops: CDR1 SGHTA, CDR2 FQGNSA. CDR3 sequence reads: CASSSAPGPPYSNQPQHF. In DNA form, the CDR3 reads TGTGCCAGCAGCTCCGCCCCGGGACCCCCATATAGCAATCAGCCCCAGCATTTT.

The CDR3 coding sequence is TGTGCCAGCAGCCCCAATTTCAGCCCAAACCAGTTCTTC. It translates to CASSPNFSPNQFF. The chain carries TRBV7-2 and TRBJ2-1; D is undetermined. The length of the CDR3 is 13 residues. The V gene lost 5 bases and the J gene lost 13 bases, with 18 bases spanning the gap. CDR1 is SGHTA, CDR2 FQGNSA, per germline. Combining the CDR3 with reference TRBV7-2 and TRBJ2-1 gives the whole variable domain GAGVSQSPSNKVTEKGKDVELRCDPISGHTALYWYRQSLGQGLEFLIYFQGNSAPDKSGLPSDRFSAERTGGSVSTLTIQRTQQEDSAVYLCASSPNFSPNQFFGPGTRLTVL.

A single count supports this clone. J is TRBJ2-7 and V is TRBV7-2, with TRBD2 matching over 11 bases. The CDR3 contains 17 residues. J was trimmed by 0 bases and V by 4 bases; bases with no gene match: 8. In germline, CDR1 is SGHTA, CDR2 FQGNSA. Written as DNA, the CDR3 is TGTGCCAGCAGCTCCCCTACTAGCGGGAGAAACTCCTACGAGCAGTACTTC. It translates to CASSSPTSGRNSYEQYF.

The CDR3 nucleotides read TGTGCCAGCAGCTTGGTGGTAGACTCCCCAGATACGCAGTATTTT. Its translation: CASSLVVDSPDTQYF. This chain links TRBV5-4 with TRBJ2-3; D not certain. Germline values: CDR1 SGHNT, CDR2 YYREEE (reference sequence). The CDR3 extends over 15 amino acids. Trimming took 0 bases from V and 4 from J, leaving 12 bases between them.

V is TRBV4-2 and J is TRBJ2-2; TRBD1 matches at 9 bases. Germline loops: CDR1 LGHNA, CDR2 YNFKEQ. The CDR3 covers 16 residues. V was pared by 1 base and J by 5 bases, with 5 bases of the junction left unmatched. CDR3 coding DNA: TGTGCCAGCAGCCAAGCAGTCGGGACAGGGACCGGGGAGCTGTTTTTT. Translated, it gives CASSQAVGTGTGELFF.